The source of this T cell receptor beta chain is a study of T cell responses to AZD1222 COVID-19 vaccine. Whole-study results and caveats: Dominant at 160-218 and 743-854, vaccine-associated CD4 TCRs also spanned spike. Reportedly, nearly half the spike-specific TCRs target unmutated variant regions.

Measured with immunoSEQ multiplex PCR; TCRdb has only the in-frame clones, and not every one. The sample has about 140,000 clones, about nine tenths seen once; the top ten hold roughly 5%. The CDR3 loop spans 15 amino acids. Germline CDR1 reads MGHRA; CDR2 reads YSYEKL. Trimming left V 0 bases short and J 3 bases short, with 12 bases between. Of note for this clone: The antigen remains unidentified.

This chain links TRBV4-1 with TRBJ2-7, with D uncertain. The material sequenced was peripheral blood, taken on day 0 of AZD1222 vaccination. The origin of this receptor is an adult in good health. CDR3 bases: TGCGCCAGCAGCCAAGATGATCCAGGCCTCTACGAGCAGTACTTC. It codes for CASSQDDPGLYEQYF.